This T cell receptor (beta chain) is drawn from a study of OX40 agonist ivuxolimab in advanced cancers. In the study overall: Those enrolled were around 87% male, with a mean age of around 58 years and ages from roughly 20 to 85.

On this clone itself: The antigen remains undetermined.

Trimming cost V 3 bases and J 3 bases; bases outside gene matches: 9. This CDR3 has 16 residues. From germline, CDR1 is SGDLS and CDR2 YYNGEE. Study results and limitations: The authors also found low normalized T-cell clonal expansion in some nonresponders.

Patients had blood sampled at baseline and again on cycle 4 day 1 and cycle 7 day 1. The table came from immunoSEQ multiplex PCR; TCRdb's copy has only in-frame clones and leaves some out. The profile shows fewer than 25,000 clones, 65% to 90% of them singletons. Sequencing used CD4+ or CD8+ T cells sorted from blood, obtained in a trial of the OX40 agonist ivuxolimab. J is TRBJ2-7 and V is TRBV9, with 10 bases matching TRBD2. The TCR comes from an adult with an advanced solid tumor such as melanoma, head and neck, liver or kidney cancer. CDR3 in amino acids: CASSGPLAGIDYEQYF. For the CDR3, the DNA is TGTGCCAGCAGCGGACCACTAGCGGGAATTGACTACGAGCAGTACTTC.